The rows below give T cell receptor beta chains drawn from one sample of a study of OX40 agonist ivuxolimab in advanced cancers. The method was immunoSEQ multiplex PCR; TCRdb's version includes in-frame clones alone and lacks a portion of them. The sample consists of 77,000 or so clones, 65% to 85% of them appearing once. The sample was CD4+ or CD8+ T cells sorted from blood, taken in a trial of the OX40 agonist ivuxolimab. The origin of the receptors is an adult with an advanced solid tumor such as melanoma, head and neck, liver or kidney cancer. Each CDR3 is given with its conserved first and last residue. Fields, in order: clone size, D gene, J gene, V gene, CDR3 length, CDR3 DNA, CDR3 protein. The D gene is left open where the match is weak. The size of a clone is reported for some rows only, either as once, few or many, or as a class for expanded clones.

size: few; D: NA; J: TRBJ2-7; V: TRBV27; length: 12; DNA: TGTGCCAGCTTTACGAGCTCCTACGAGCAGTACTTC; CDR3: CASFTSSYEQYF
size: once; D: TRBD2; J: TRBJ2-2; V: TRBV5-4; length: 14; DNA: TGTGCCAGCAGTCCTCTAGCGGAGACCGGGGAGCTGTTTTTT; CDR3: CASSPLAETGELFF
size: once; D: NA; J: TRBJ1-2; V: TRBV6-5; length: 12; DNA: TGTGCCAGCAGTGAAAATCAGTATGGCTACACCTTC; CDR3: CASSENQYGYTF
size: NA; D: TRBD2; J: TRBJ2-1; V: TRBV7-3; length: 16; DNA: TGTGCCAGCAGCTTAACGGGTACTAGCGGATACAATGAGCAGTTCTTC; CDR3: CASSLTGTSGYNEQFF
size: NA; D: NA; J: TRBJ1-2; V: TRBV7-3; length: 16; DNA: TGTGCCAGCAGCTTAACGGGGGGCCCCAGAAGCTATGGCTACACCTTC; CDR3: CASSLTGGPRSYGYTF
size: NA; D: NA; J: TRBJ2-2; V: TRBV14; length: 15; DNA: TGTGCCAGCAGCCAAATTCGGCGCACTACCGGGGAGCTGTTTTTT; CDR3: CASSQIRRTTGELFF
size: NA; D: NA; J: TRBJ1-1; V: TRBV7-3; length: 13; DNA: TGTGCCAGCAGCTTATGGGAGGACACTGAAGCTTTCTTT; CDR3: CASSLWEDTEAFF
size: few; D: NA; J: TRBJ1-1; V: TRBV7-2; length: 14; DNA: TGTGCCAGCAGCTTAGATCTGGGACGGGGTGAAGCTTTCTTT; CDR3: CASSLDLGRGEAFF
size: NA; D: NA; J: TRBJ2-3; V: TRBV5-4; length: 14; DNA: TGTGCCAGCAGGTCAGCGGGCAGCACAGATACGCAGTATTTT; CDR3: CASRSAGSTDTQYF
size: once; D: NA; J: TRBJ2-1; V: TRBV5-4; length: 13; DNA: TGTGCCAGCAGCTTGGACAGGTTCGATGAGCAGTTCTTC; CDR3: CASSLDRFDEQFF
size: few; D: NA; J: TRBJ2-1; V: TRBV5-4; length: 12; DNA: TGTGCCAGCAGCCCGCTCCGCAATGAGCAGTTCTTC; CDR3: CASSPLRNEQFF
size: NA; D: NA; J: TRBJ2-3; V: TRBV6-1; length: 11; DNA: TGTGCCAGCAGCGTTCTCGATACGCAGTATTTT; CDR3: CASSVLDTQYF
size: NA; D: NA; J: TRBJ1-3; V: TRBV6-1; length: 16; DNA: TGTGCCAGCGGTGATCCGGGGGCGCGCTCTGGAAACACCATATATTTT; CDR3: CASGDPGARSGNTIYF
size: NA; D: NA; J: TRBJ1-1; V: TRBV19; length: 14; DNA: TGTGCCAGTAGTATGAGGGCGGAGAACACTGAAGCTTTCTTT; CDR3: CASSMRAENTEAFF
size: NA; D: NA; J: TRBJ2-7; V: TRBV27; length: 13; DNA: TGTGCCAGCAGTTTGGCCAGCTACTACGAGCAGTACTTC; CDR3: CASSLASYYEQYF
size: NA; D: TRBD1; J: TRBJ2-7; V: TRBV2; length: 14; DNA: TGTGCCAGCAGTGATCCGGGACAGGGTTTGTTGCAGTACTTC; CDR3: CASSDPGQGLLQYF
size: NA; D: TRBD1; J: TRBJ2-1; V: TRBV9; length: 16; DNA: TGTGCCAGCAGCGCAACAGGGGCGGGCTCCTACAATGAGCAGTTCTTC; CDR3: CASSATGAGSYNEQFF
size: NA; D: NA; J: TRBJ2-5; V: TRBV20-1; length: 11; DNA: TGCAGTGCTGAGAGCCGAGAGACCCAGTACTTC; CDR3: CSAESRETQYF
size: NA; D: TRBD2; J: TRBJ2-1; V: TRBV6-1; length: 16; DNA: TGTGCCAGCAGTGAAGAGGGGTTTAGCGGGAGGGCCAATCAGTTCTTC; CDR3: CASSEEGFSGRANQFF
size: NA; D: NA; J: TRBJ1-4; V: TRBV29-1; length: 19; DNA: TGCAGCGCCGATCAACAATGGACTGACGACAGGTCAACTAATGAAAAACTGTTTTTT; CDR3: CSADQQWTDDRSTNEKLFF
size: NA; D: TRBD2; J: TRBJ2-7; V: TRBV5-1; length: 15; DNA: TGCGCCAGCAGCCCGGGCGGGGGGGCTAACTACGAGCAGTACTTC; CDR3: CASSPGGGANYEQYF
size: NA; D: NA; J: TRBJ2-3; V: TRBV4-2; length: 16; DNA: TGTGCCAGCAGCCAAGATATGGTGGGAGAGATGGATACGCAGTATTTT; CDR3: CASSQDMVGEMDTQYF
size: NA; D: TRBD2; J: TRBJ2-5; V: TRBV19; length: 14; DNA: TGTGCCAGTAGTCCAGCGGGACTCCAAGAGACCCAGTACTTC; CDR3: CASSPAGLQETQYF
size: few; D: NA; J: TRBJ1-2; V: TRBV5-1; length: 15; DNA: TGCGCCAGCAGCCCTTCGGGACAAACCTCTGAGGGCTACACCTTC; CDR3: CASSPSGQTSEGYTF
size: once; D: NA; J: TRBJ2-3; V: TRBV19; length: 16; DNA: TGTGCCAGTAGTATAGGCGGATACTTGTGGACAGATACGCAGTATTTT; CDR3: CASSIGGYLWTDTQYF
size: NA; D: TRBD1; J: TRBJ2-2; V: TRBV10-1; length: 16; DNA: TGCGCCAGCAGTGGACAGGGGGTCGGTGTAACCGGGGAGCTGTTTTTT; CDR3: CASSGQGVGVTGELFF